This entry features one TCR beta chain sequence. There is no known antigen for this receptor. Base qualities are not at hand, and no much larger clone is one base apart. This entry belongs to a study of cytomegalovirus exposure and HLA in healthy donors (dated 2017 in TCRdb). For context, the study as a whole: An earlier analysis of about 530 of the donors reported approximately 260 Gb of sequence data and about 120 million unique TCR beta sequences obtained from some 200 million T cells. Around 300 gigabases of sequencing data and tens of millions of unique TCR sequences were included in an early release covering under 650 HLA-typed donors. Among the roughly 380 genotyped donors, under 90% belonged to the genetic ancestry cluster associated with self-reported Caucasian donors. The aim of the study was to test whether cataloging public T cell receptors could identify signatures of past pathogen exposure. The T cell repertoires of some 700 subjects were profiled by immunosequencing and related to cytomegalovirus serostatus. Besides the first cohort of under 700 subjects, a separate validation cohort made up of over 100 different subjects was used. To predict cytomegalovirus infection status, the study brought together high-throughput TCR immunosequencing, statistical association of individual TCRs with disease status, and machine learning. A later analysis re-examined previously published TCR beta repertoires from about 670 donors and added high-resolution HLA genotyping to investigate patterns of TCR occurrence. Rather than drawing on any new phenotypic data, the later analysis identified candidate immune exposures from TCR beta sequences and the way those sequences occurred across donors. To decide whether each TCR beta V gene segment behaved as functional or pseudogenic, an earlier analysis of some 570 of the donors relied on high-throughput TCR beta sequencing. Alongside the repertoire data, information on donor age, sex, ethnicity and CMV serostatus was compiled. A later genetic analysis took genome-wide SNP genotypes for about three fifths of the roughly 670 donors and used that subset as a discovery cohort. Every repertoire in the discovery cohort had been generated on one and the same sequencing platform. HLA typing covered class I and class II loci at four-digit resolution. The number of typed donors differed by locus: about 629-640 for A, B, C, DRB1 and DQB1; some 500 for DQA1; some 590 for DPA1; and some 450 for DPB1. Because of strong linkage in the cohort, roughly five DR-DQ haplotypes were treated as single units for association and clustering. Among 398 genotyped donors of the cohort, an average of roughly 230,000 unique TCR beta nucleotide sequences was sequenced per donor, of which roughly 17% were non-productive.

Points the paper makes about the study in general: A cluster of highly shared sequence variants was judged likely to be a technical artifact of the sequencing pipeline. According to a later analysis, most CMV-associated TCR beta chains appeared to be HLA-restricted, and the HLA associations seemed to be driven largely by CMV exposure. Seventeen rarely observed V segments, including chromosome 9 orphons, were excluded from the earlier analysis of some 590 of the donors because counts were too low. A later analysis found that HLA-associated TCR beta chains were more clonally expanded and had lower generation probabilities than equally common non-associated chains. Some IMGT-functional V segments, including TRBV6-2 and TRBV6-3, could not be told apart with the 87-base-pair reads, so those segments were excluded. According to the authors, the approach could potentially be generalized to other disease states and immunological phenotypes. In a later analysis, TCR association rates were found to vary across HLA loci, with the most associated TCRs seen for DRB1 alleles and the fewest for HLA-C alleles. The classifier was reported to diagnose cytomegalovirus status with high specificity and sensitivity in both the original and validation cohorts. Correlated functional status among segregating V segments might be attributable to linkage disequilibrium, but an unknown experimental factor could not be ruled out. The study gave a list of about 160 TCR beta chains associated with cytomegalovirus. Sequencing depth was assumed to be roughly uniform across donors in the presence/absence analyses, though that assumption may not hold. HLA typing was unavailable for some donors at each locus, so association tests used only the typed subset. A further reported finding was that TCR beta sequences accurately predicted the HLA-A and HLA-B alleles for most subjects in the first cohort. While some public TCRs were present in many individuals, most TCR sequences turned up only very rarely across donors. V-gene and J-gene trimming of TCR beta chains was associated with a missense DCLRE1C variant in a later genetic analysis, and the association was replicated in an independent cohort. Only TCR beta chains were sequenced in this cohort, and the absence of alpha or paired-chain data limited detectable features. For the cohort, immune exposure information was limited to CMV serostatus. An earlier analysis of approximately 570 of the donors showed that most TCR beta V segments appeared in productive rearrangements either about 87% or about 30% of the time, which broadly matched IMGT annotations. A few of the identified cytomegalovirus-associated TCR beta chains were confirmed in vitro to be specific for cytomegalovirus antigens. In a later genetic analysis, fewer N-insertions in productive TCRs were reported among donors in an Asian-associated ancestry cluster than the 666-donor mean. In a later analysis, several top co-occurrence clusters were reported to appear linked to parvovirus B19, influenza, CMV and Epstein-Barr virus. Strong co-occurrence of HLA alleles, especially DR and DQ, made assigning TCR associations to individual alleles difficult. Specific HLA alleles were associated with around 18,000 TCR beta sequences at a false discovery rate of 0.05 in a later analysis.

The cohort was made up of roughly 670 healthy bone marrow donors. Cohort members were all nominally healthy when sampled, although unrecorded immune exposures were likely present. The donor was CMV seropositive and was included in the group of 250 to 350 seropositive cohort members. A peripheral blood sample was collected from each donor, and TCR beta sequencing was performed on peripheral blood mononuclear cells. Genomic DNA was extracted from the blood cell samples with the Qiagen DNeasy Blood Extraction Kit. Unmatched junction bases come to 6, with V trimmed by 6 bases and J by 3 bases. Inclusive of the bounding cysteine and phenylalanine, the CDR3 is 15 residues long. The entry retains the CDR3 DNA only, 45 bases that are in frame from base 1. In the germline V gene, CDR1 corresponds to ENHRY and CDR2 to SYGVKD. Library preparation was by the immunoSEQ multiplex PCR assay. The multiplex PCR relied on a mix of 60 forward primers for TCR Vbeta segments and 13 reverse primers for TCR Jbeta segments. Amplification of the CDR3 region of rearranged TCR beta genes was performed with a multiplex PCR assay on genomic DNA. Amplified TCR beta libraries were sequenced as 87-base-pair reads on the Illumina HiSeq System. Regarding the original processing steps: A later analysis counted 75 million to 100 million unique TCR beta chains across the 700 or so repertoires, and 10 million to 12 million of these chains were shared by at least two donors. To remove PCR and sequencing errors, raw reads were error-corrected and collapsed into unique sequences using a nearest-neighbor algorithm that merged closely related sequences. Alignment of CDR3 sequences to IMGT reference sequences was used to assign V, D and J gene segments. Each retained sequence needed at least a six-nucleotide match to both a V gene segment and a J gene segment. A rearrangement counted as productive if the CDR3 had no stop codons and remained in frame with V and J, and every other rearrangement counted as non-productive. CDR3 was defined according to IMGT convention as the region running from the second conserved V-encoded cysteine to the conserved J-encoded phenylalanine. The earlier analysis of 450 to 750 of the donors excluded any sequence lacking an unambiguous match to a single V gene segment. An earlier analysis of about 600 of the donors called V segments functional above 56.7% productive rearrangements and segregating when the between-donor standard deviation exceeded 5%. A statistical classification framework was built for diagnosing cytomegalovirus status from the catalog of TCR beta chain sequences. V and J gene assignment, in a later analysis, came from comparing TCR nucleotide sequences with IMGT/GENE-DB human TR gene sequences. A later analysis assigned CDR3 sequences and most-parsimonious VDJ recombination scenarios with the TCRdist pipeline. In a later analysis, each TCR beta chain was defined by its CDR3 amino acid sequence together with its V-gene family, and reads without a unique V-gene family were excluded. As a way to deal with suspected cross-contamination and a sequencing artifact, a later analysis dropped 592 nucleotide sequences that were highly shared and had low generation probability. In a later analysis, a clonal expansion index for each public chain was calculated from normalized within-repertoire ranks of inferred template counts. A later analysis computed generation probabilities with a VDJ recombination model fitted to out-of-frame rearrangements, and checked the results against IGoR. In a later analysis, hypergeometric tests were used to score TCR-TCR, TCR-HLA and TCR-CMV co-occurrence, with a repertoire-size bias correction applied to TCR pairs. A later analysis estimated false discovery rates by permuting HLA or CMV assignments 20 times. In a later analysis, co-occurring TCRs were grouped using DBSCAN, with TCRdist sequence similarity added in when clustering inside HLA-allele-positive subsets. Repertoires with fewer than 30,000 or more than 120,000 public chains were left out of co-occurrence clustering, as were about five repertoires with anomalous nucleotide sharing. In TCRdb, the immuneACCESS table is reduced to in-frame sequences with V and J assigned. These tables do not hold every clone; where another copy was compared, an unresolved V gene accounts for under half, and the others remain unexplained. V and J calls and clone size follow that table, whereas D and trimming were derived from the DNA. For this sample there are 150,000 to 200,000 clones; roughly four fifths appear just once. The ten biggest clones cover around 3% of the sample.

The TCR was taken from a woman in her forties or fifties in good health and CMV-seropositive. Sequencing input: PBMCs. The V and J segments used are TRBV10-3 and TRBJ2-5, with 11 bases matching TRBD2. The nucleotide sequence reads TGTGCCATCAGGAGAACTAGCGGGGGAGAAGAGACCCAGTACTTC. This gives the protein CAIRRTSGGEETQYF.